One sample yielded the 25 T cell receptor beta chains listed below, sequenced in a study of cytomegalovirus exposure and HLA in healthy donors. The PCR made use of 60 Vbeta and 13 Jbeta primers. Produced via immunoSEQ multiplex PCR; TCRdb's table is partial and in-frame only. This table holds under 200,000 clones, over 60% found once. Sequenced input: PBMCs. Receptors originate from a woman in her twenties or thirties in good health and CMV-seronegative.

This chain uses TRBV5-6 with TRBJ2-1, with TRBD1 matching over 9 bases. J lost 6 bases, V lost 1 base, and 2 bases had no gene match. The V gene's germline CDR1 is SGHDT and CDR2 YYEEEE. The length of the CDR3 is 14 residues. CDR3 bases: TGTGCCAGCAGCTTGTGGACAGGGGTCAATGAGCAGTTCTTC. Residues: CASSLWTGVNEQFF. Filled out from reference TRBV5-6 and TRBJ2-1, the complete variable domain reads DAGVTQSPTHLIKTRGQQVTLRCSPKSGHDTVSWYQQALGQGPQFIFQYYEEEERQRGNFPDRFSGHQFPNYSSELNVNALLLGDSALYLCASSLWTGVNEQFFGPGTRLTVL.

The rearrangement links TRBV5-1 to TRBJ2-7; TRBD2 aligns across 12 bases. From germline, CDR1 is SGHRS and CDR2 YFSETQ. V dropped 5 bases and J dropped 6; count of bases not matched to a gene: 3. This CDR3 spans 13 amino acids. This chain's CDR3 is CASSRTSGIEQYF. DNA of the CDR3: TGCGCCAGCAGTAGGACTAGCGGGATCGAGCAGTACTTC. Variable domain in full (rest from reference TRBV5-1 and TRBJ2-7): KAGVTQTPRYLIKTRGQQVTLSCSPISGHRSVSWYQQTPGQGLQFLFEYFSETQRNKGNFPGRFSGRQFSNSRSEMNVSTLELGDSALYLCASSRTSGIEQYFGPGTRLTVT.

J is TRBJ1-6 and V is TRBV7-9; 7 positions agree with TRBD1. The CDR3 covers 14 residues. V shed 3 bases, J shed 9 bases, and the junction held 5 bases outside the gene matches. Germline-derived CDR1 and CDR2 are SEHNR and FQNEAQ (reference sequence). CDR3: CASSLEGAGSPLHF. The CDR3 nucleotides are TGTGCCAGCAGCTTGGAGGGGGCAGGTTCACCCCTCCACTTT. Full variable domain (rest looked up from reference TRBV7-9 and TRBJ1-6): DTGVSQNPRHKITKRGQNVTFRCDPISEHNRLYWYRQTLGQGPEFLTYFQNEAQLEKSRLLSDRFSAERPKGSFSTLEIQRTEQGDSAMYLCASSLEGAGSPLHFGNGTRLTVT.

CDR3 bases: TGTGCCAGCAGTGAGGGGACAGGGGATGTTAACGAGCAGTACTTC. Protein product: CASSEGTGDVNEQYF. The genes are TRBV25-1 and TRBJ2-7, with TRBD1 matching 10 bases. The CDR3 loop spans 15 amino acids. Germline CDR1 MGHDK, CDR2 SYGVNS. V lost 3 bases, J lost 5 bases, and 7 bases stayed unmatched.

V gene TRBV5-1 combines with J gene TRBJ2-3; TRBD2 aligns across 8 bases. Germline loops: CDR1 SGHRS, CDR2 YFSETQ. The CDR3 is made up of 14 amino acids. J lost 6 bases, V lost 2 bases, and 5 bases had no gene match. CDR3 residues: CASSFSGVRDTQYF. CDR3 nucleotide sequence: TGCGCCAGCAGCTTTAGCGGGGTCAGGGATACGCAGTATTTT. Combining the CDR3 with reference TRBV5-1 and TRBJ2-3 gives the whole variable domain KAGVTQTPRYLIKTRGQQVTLSCSPISGHRSVSWYQQTPGQGLQFLFEYFSETQRNKGNFPGRFSGRQFSNSRSEMNVSTLELGDSALYLCASSFSGVRDTQYFGPGTRLTVL.

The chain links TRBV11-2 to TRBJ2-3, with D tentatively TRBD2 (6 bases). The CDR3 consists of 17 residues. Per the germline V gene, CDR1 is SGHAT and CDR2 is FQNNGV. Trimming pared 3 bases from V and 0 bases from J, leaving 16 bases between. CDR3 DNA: TGTGCCAGCAGCTTCCGCCCCGGGAGTCTCAGCACAGATACGCAGTATTTT. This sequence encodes CASSFRPGSLSTDTQYF.

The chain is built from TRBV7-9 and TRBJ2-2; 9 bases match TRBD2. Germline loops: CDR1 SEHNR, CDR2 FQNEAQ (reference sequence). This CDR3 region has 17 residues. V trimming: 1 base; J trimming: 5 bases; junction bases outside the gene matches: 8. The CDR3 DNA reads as TGTGCCAGCAGCTTAGTGTGGACTAGCGATGGTACCGGGGAGCTGTTTTTT. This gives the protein CASSLVWTSDGTGELFF.

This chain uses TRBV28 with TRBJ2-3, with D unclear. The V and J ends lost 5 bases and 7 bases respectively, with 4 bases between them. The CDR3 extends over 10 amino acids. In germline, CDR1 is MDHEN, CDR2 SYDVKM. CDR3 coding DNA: TGTGCCAGCAGTCTACATACGCAGTATTTT. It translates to CASSLHTQYF.

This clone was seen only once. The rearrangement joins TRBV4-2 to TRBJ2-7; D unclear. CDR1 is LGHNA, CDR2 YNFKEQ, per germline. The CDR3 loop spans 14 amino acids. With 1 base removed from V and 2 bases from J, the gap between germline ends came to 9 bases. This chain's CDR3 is CASSQVGGTYEQYF. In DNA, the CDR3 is TGTGCCAGCAGCCAAGTTGGCGGAACCTACGAGCAGTACTTC.

CDR3 nucleotides: TGTGCCAGCAGCTTAGACTCCTACGAGCAGTACTTC. Residues: CASSLDSYEQYF. This chain connects TRBV11-2 to TRBJ2-5; D gene ambiguous. TRBJ2-7 matches the DNA end more closely, so the J call is doubtful. This CDR3 comprises 12 residues. Germline V gives CDR1 SGHAT, CDR2 FQNNGV.

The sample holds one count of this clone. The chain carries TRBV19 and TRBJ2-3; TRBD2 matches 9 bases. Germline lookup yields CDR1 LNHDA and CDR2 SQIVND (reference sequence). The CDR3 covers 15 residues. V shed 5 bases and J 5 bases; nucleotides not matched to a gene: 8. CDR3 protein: CASSASGTKGDTQYF. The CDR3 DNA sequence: TGTGCCAGTAGTGCTAGCGGGACGAAGGGAGATACGCAGTATTTT.

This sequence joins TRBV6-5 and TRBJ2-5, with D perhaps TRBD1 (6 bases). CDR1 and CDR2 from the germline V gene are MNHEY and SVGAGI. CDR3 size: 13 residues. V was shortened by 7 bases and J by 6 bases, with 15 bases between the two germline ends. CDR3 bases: TGTGCCAGCACAACCACAGGGACCCAGACCCAGTACTTC. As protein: CASTTTGTQTQYF.

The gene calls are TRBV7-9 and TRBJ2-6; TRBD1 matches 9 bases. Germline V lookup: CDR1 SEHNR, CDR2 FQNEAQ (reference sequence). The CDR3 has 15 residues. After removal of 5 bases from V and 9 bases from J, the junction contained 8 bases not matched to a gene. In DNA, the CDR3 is TGTGCCAGCAGCCCTGGACAGGGGTCAGTCAACGTCCTGACTTTC. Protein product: CASSPGQGSVNVLTF.

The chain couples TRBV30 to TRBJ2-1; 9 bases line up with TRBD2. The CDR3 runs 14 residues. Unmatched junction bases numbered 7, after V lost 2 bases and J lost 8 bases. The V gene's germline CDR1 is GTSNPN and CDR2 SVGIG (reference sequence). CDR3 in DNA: TGTGCCTGGAGTCTAGCGGGATTTTTTCATGAGCAGTTCTTC. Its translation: CAWSLAGFFHEQFF.

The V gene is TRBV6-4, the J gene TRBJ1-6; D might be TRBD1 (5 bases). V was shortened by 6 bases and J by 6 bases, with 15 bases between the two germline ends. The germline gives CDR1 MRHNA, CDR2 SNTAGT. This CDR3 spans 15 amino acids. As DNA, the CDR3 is TGTGCCAGCAGGTCCCAAGGGGCAGTTAATTCACCCCTCCACTTT. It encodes CASRSQGAVNSPLHF.

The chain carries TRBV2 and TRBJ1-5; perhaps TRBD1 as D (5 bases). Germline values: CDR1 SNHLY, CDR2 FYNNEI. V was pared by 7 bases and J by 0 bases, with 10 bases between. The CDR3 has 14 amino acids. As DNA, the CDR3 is TGTGCCAGCAAGGAAGACAGTAGCAATCAGCCCCAGCATTTT. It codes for CASKEDSSNQPQHF.

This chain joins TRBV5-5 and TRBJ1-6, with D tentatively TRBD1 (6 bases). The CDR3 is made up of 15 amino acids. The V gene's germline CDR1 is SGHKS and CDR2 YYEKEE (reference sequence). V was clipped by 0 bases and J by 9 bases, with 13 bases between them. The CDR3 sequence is CASSLAQGMGSPLHF. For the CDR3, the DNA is TGTGCCAGCAGCTTGGCCCAGGGGATGGGTTCACCCCTCCACTTT.

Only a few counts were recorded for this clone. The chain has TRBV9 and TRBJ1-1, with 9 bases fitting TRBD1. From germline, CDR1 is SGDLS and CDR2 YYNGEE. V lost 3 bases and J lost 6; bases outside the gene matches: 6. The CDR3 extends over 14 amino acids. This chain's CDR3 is CASSGGQGVAEAFF. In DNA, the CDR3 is TGTGCCAGCAGCGGGGGACAGGGTGTCGCTGAAGCTTTCTTT. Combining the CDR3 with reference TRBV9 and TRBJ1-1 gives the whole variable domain DSGVTQTPKHLITATGQRVTLRCSPRSGDLSVYWYQQSLDQGLQFLIQYYNGEERAKGNILERFSAQQFPDLHSELNLSSLELGDSALYFCASSGGQGVAEAFFGQGTRLTVV.

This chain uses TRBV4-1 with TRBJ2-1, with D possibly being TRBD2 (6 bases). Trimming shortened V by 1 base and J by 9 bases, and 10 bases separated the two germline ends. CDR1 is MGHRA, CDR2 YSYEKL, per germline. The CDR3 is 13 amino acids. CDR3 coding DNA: TGCGCCAGCAGCCAAGGGGACTCCGGTGAGCAGTTCTTC. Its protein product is CASSQGDSGEQFF.

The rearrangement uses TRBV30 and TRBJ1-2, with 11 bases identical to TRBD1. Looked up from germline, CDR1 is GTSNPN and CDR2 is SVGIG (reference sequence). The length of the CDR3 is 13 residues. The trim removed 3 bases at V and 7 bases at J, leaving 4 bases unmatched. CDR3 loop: CAWRDRGPSGYTF. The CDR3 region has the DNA TGTGCCTGGAGGGACAGGGGGCCCTCTGGCTACACCTTC.

The CDR3 region is CASSQAGQRQETQYF. The DNA for the CDR3 is TGTGCCAGCAGCCAAGCCGGTCAGCGCCAAGAGACCCAGTACTTC. This chain links TRBV4-2 with TRBJ2-5; D not resolved. Germline V gene data show CDR1 as LGHNA and CDR2 as YNFKEQ. V was cut by 1 base and J by 1 base, with 10 bases left in between. The CDR3 is 15 amino acids.

CDR3 amino acids: CASGLGTANSPLHF. The CDR3, as DNA: TGTGCTAGTGGTTTGGGGACAGCTAATTCACCCCTCCACTTT. The chain carries TRBV12-5 and TRBJ1-6; a possible D gene is TRBD1 (6 bases). From germline, CDR1 is LGHNT and CDR2 FRNRAP. V lost 1 base and J lost 6, with 7 bases in between. The CDR3 covers 14 residues.

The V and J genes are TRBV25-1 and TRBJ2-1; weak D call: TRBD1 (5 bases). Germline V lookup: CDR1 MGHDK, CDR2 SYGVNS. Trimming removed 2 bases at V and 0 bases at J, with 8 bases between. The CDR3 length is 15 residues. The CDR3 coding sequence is TGTGCCAGCAGTGAAAGTCAGGGCTCCTACAATGAGCAGTTCTTC. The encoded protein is CASSESQGSYNEQFF.

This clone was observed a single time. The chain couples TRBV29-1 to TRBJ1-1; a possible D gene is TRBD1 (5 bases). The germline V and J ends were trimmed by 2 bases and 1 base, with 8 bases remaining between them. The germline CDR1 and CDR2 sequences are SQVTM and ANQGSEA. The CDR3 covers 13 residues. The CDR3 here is CSVELDTNTEAFF. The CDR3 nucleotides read TGCAGCGTTGAACTGGACACGAACACTGAAGCTTTCTTT.

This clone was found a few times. CDR3 coding DNA: TGTGCCAGCAGCTTATGGACTAGCGACGATGAGCAGTTCTTC. Its protein product is CASSLWTSDDEQFF. The chain joins TRBV7-3 to TRBJ2-1, with 9 bases lining up with TRBD2. Trimming removed 2 bases from V and 8 bases from J; junction bases left unmatched: 4. Germline values: CDR1 SGHTA, CDR2 FQGTGA. The CDR3 length is 14 residues.